This entry lists 30 T cell receptor beta chains sequenced from one sample in a study of early T cells in non-severe SARS-CoV-2 infection. MiXCR, run by TCRdb on the 5' RACE reads, gives a single entry per CDR3 protein. In the table there are some 63,000 distinct CDR3 sequences, 10% to 15% of which are singletons. The sequenced sample was whole blood. The receptor source for this set is an adult who was a healthcare worker with PCR-confirmed SARS-CoV-2 infection or an uninfected control (not recorded which).

This chain links TRBV20-1 with TRBJ2-5; no clear D. CDR1 is DFQATT, CDR2 SNEGSKA, per germline (reference sequence). The CDR3 contains 12 residues. V was trimmed by 7 bases and J by 2 bases, leaving 11 bases between them. DNA for the CDR3: TGCAGTGTTCAACTCTCGCAAGAGACCCAGTACTTC. Amino acids: CSVQLSQETQYF.

The gene calls are TRBV5-1 and TRBJ1-4, with D perhaps TRBD1 (5 bases). CDR3 length equals 15 residues. CDR1 is SGHRS, CDR2 YFSETQ, per germline. Trimming cost V 4 bases and J 4 bases, with 14 bases left between them. CDR3 loop: CASSPSGAINEKLFF. The CDR3, as DNA: TGCGCCAGCAGCCCCTCCGGGGCCATTAATGAAAAACTGTTTTTT.

This clonotype was recorded many times. The gene calls are TRBV6-1 and TRBJ2-2; D perhaps matches TRBD1 (6 bases). The CDR3 spans 14 residues. Germline V gives CDR1 MNHNS, CDR2 SASEGT. V was trimmed by 8 bases and J by 0 bases, leaving 10 bases between them. The CDR3 coding sequence is TGTGCCAGCCTCGGACAGCCGAACACCGGGGAGCTGTTTTTT. It yields the protein CASLGQPNTGELFF.

This sequence joins TRBV5-1 and TRBJ1-1; possible D gene TRBD1, 5 bases. Germline V gene data show CDR1 as SGHRS and CDR2 as YFSETQ. This CDR3 has 14 amino acids. V was cut by 0 bases and J by 4 bases, with 10 bases left in between. CDR3 sequence reads: CASSLGQGRTEAFF. The CDR3 nucleotides are TGCGCCAGCAGCTTGGGCCAGGGCCGCACTGAAGCTTTCTTT.

The V and J genes are TRBV15 and TRBJ2-7; the D call may be TRBD1 or TRBD2 (5 bases each). V was cut by 1 base and J by 5 bases, with 18 bases left in between. Germline CDR1 LNHNV, CDR2 YYDKDF (reference sequence). The CDR3 is 16 residues long. The CDR3: CATSRGGGLPGNEQYF. DNA for the CDR3: TGTGCCACCAGCAGAGGCGGAGGACTCCCAGGGAACGAGCAGTACTTC.

V is TRBV9 and J is TRBJ2-7; possibly TRBD1 or TRBD2 for D (5 bases each). This CDR3 contains 15 residues. CDR1 is SGDLS, CDR2 YYNGEE, per germline. Trimming left V 3 bases short and J 1 base short, with 14 bases between. The CDR3 reads CASSGGTADSYEQYF. The CDR3, as DNA: TGTGCCAGCAGCGGGGGGACGGCTGATTCCTACGAGCAGTACTTC.

This clonotype was detected many times. The chain couples TRBV20-1 to TRBJ1-6; 10 bases align to TRBD1. The CDR3 extends over 15 amino acids. Germline loops: CDR1 DFQATT, CDR2 SNEGSKA (reference sequence). After removal of 1 base from V and 7 bases from J, the junction contained 4 bases not matched to a gene. The CDR3 reads CSARVWDRGNSPLHF. The CDR3 coding sequence is TGCAGTGCTAGAGTTTGGGACAGGGGCAATTCACCCCTCCACTTT.

There are many counts of this clonotype. This sequence joins TRBV7-2 and TRBJ2-3; D ambiguous. V lost 5 bases and J 0 bases, leaving 12 bases between the germline ends. The CDR3 is 15 amino acids. Germline-derived CDR1 and CDR2 are SGHTA and FQGNSA. CDR3 sequence (DNA): TGTGCCAGCAGCCCCGGTCCGGCGAGCACAGATACGCAGTATTTT. This sequence encodes CASSPGPASTDTQYF.

Comments on this clonotype: This sequence may be a read error, since a much larger clone differs from it by one base. The V and J genes are TRBV29-1 and TRBJ2-1; no definite D call. CDR1 is SQVTM and CDR2 is ANQGSEA in the germline V gene. The CDR3 has 14 residues. CDR3 protein: CSAKGRMSYKEQFF. CDR3 coding DNA: TGCAGCGCCAAAGGACGGATGTCCTACAAAGAGCAGTTCTTC.

This clonotype was observed many times. For the CDR3, the DNA is TGCGCCAGCAGCTTGGTGGTCAGGGTAACTGAGCAGTTCTTC. Protein sequence: CASSLVVRVTEQFF. The chain carries TRBV5-1 and TRBJ2-1; D might be TRBD1 (5 bases). CDR1 is SGHRS, CDR2 YFSETQ, per germline. This CDR3 contains 14 residues. V shed 0 bases and J shed 9 bases, with 13 bases lying between them.

This clonotype was seen many times. The rearrangement uses TRBV2 and TRBJ2-2; D is tentatively TRBD1 or TRBD2 (5 bases each). The germline V and J ends were trimmed by 7 bases and 4 bases, with 13 bases remaining between them. In germline, CDR1 is SNHLY, CDR2 FYNNEI. The CDR3 covers 14 residues. The CDR3 DNA is TGTGCCAGCAAACCGGGGACCATCACCGGGGAGCTGTTTTTT. Translated: CASKPGTITGELFF.

This clonotype was recorded many times. The chain uses TRBV3-1 and TRBJ1-2; D remains ambiguous. The germline gives CDR1 LGHDT, CDR2 YNNKEL (reference sequence). The V end lost 9 bases, the J end lost 3 bases, and 14 bases lay between the germline ends. This CDR3 comprises 13 residues. The CDR3 here is CASSGPPDYGYTF. CDR3 in DNA: TGTGCCAGTTCGGGCCCACCTGACTATGGCTACACCTTC.

In this sample, this clonotype turned up many times. The rearrangement links TRBV5-5 to TRBJ2-4; tentatively, D is TRBD2 (5 bases). CDR3 size: 15 residues. Trimming took off 4 bases at V and 8 bases at J, with 19 bases between the two ends. The germline CDR1 and CDR2 sequences are SGHKS and YYEKEE (reference sequence). The CDR3, as DNA: TGTGCCAGCAGCCACCAACCCAAGGAGGTGGACATTCAGTACTTC. Translated, it gives CASSHQPKEVDIQYF.

This clonotype was counted a few times. The chain recombines TRBV3-1 with TRBJ1-4; D is unresolved. Per the germline V gene, CDR1 is LGHDT and CDR2 is YNNKEL (reference sequence). This CDR3 contains 15 residues. V dropped 1 base and J dropped 7 bases, with 13 bases sitting between them. CDR3 in amino acids: CASSQGLGAGEKLFF. Written as DNA, the CDR3 is TGTGCCAGCAGCCAAGGACTAGGAGCCGGTGAAAAACTGTTTTTT.

In its sample, this clonotype was seen many times. The chain joins TRBV10-3 to TRBJ2-3; D call uncertain. The CDR3 is made up of 14 amino acids. Germline values: CDR1 ENHRY, CDR2 SYGVKD. V dropped 2 bases and J dropped 2 bases, with 8 bases sitting between them. This CDR3 reads CAISERPFTDTQYF. The CDR3 bases are TGTGCCATCAGTGAGCGGCCCTTCACAGATACGCAGTATTTT.

This clonotype was picked up a small number of times. V gene TRBV27 combines with J gene TRBJ2-7; the D gene could be TRBD1 or TRBD2 (5 bases each). The CDR3 consists of 15 residues. Trimming left V 2 bases short and J 1 base short, with 12 bases between. CDR1 and CDR2 (germline): MNHEY, SMNVEV (reference sequence). The CDR3, as DNA: TGTGCCAGCAGTTTAAGAGGGGCCTTTTCCTACGAGCAGTACTTC. It is translated as CASSLRGAFSYEQYF.

This clonotype occurred many times. V and J are TRBV12-3 or TRBV12-4 and TRBJ2-5; TRBD2 might be the D (6 bases). Trimming cost V 2 bases and J 5 bases, with 12 bases left between them. This CDR3 is 14 amino acids long. CDR3 in amino acids: CASSLKLRGETQYF. CDR3 sequence (DNA): TGTGCCAGCAGTTTAAAGCTCCGGGGGGAGACCCAGTACTTC.

At least ten counts were recorded for this clonotype. The chain is built from TRBV2 and TRBJ1-2; D call uncertain. CDR3 length: 15 amino acids. Germline V gene lookup returns CDR1 SNHLY and CDR2 FYNNEI. With 3 bases removed from V and 0 bases from J, the gap between germline ends came to 11 bases. As DNA, the CDR3 is TGTGCCAGCAGTGATTTGAGGGAACCTAACTATGGCTACACCTTC. Its translation: CASSDLREPNYGYTF.

Many counts were recorded for this clonotype. The genes are TRBV2 and TRBJ2-1; D possibly matches TRBD1 or TRBD2 (6 bases each). Germline V CDR1 and CDR2: SNHLY, FYNNEI. Trimming left V 3 bases short and J 3 bases short, with 18 bases between. CDR3 length equals 17 residues. Here the CDR3 DNA reads TGTGCCAGCAGTGAGATGGGGGGCAGCTCCAACTACAATGAGCAGTTCTTC. Residues: CASSEMGGSSNYNEQFF. The full variable domain, completed using reference TRBV2 and TRBJ2-1, is EPEVTQTPSHQVTQMGQEVILRCVPISNHLYFYWYRQILGQKVEFLVSFYNNEISEKSEIFDDQFSVERPDGSNFTLKIRSTKLEDSAMYFCASSEMGGSSNYNEQFFGPGTRLTVL.

This clonotype has ten or more counts. The gene calls are TRBV29-1 and TRBJ2-7; D may be TRBD1 or TRBD2 (5 bases each). CDR1 SQVTM and CDR2 ANQGSEA come from the germline V gene. The CDR3 is 14 residues long. V dropped 6 bases and J dropped 0 bases, with 15 bases sitting between them. The CDR3 DNA is TGCAGCGTGGGACCCGGGACGGGCTCCTACGAGCAGTACTTC. Residues: CSVGPGTGSYEQYF.

This clonotype came up many times. This chain connects TRBV18 to TRBJ1-2; D perhaps matches TRBD1 (5 bases). The CDR3 totals 14 residues. CDR1 is KGHSH and CDR2 is LQKENI in the germline V gene. V was clipped by 5 bases and J by 4 bases, with 14 bases between them. CDR3: CASSRDQISYGYTF. The CDR3 nucleotides are TGTGCCAGCTCAAGGGACCAAATTTCCTATGGCTACACCTTC.

This clonotype was picked up one time. This could be a read error, since a much larger clone is one nucleotide away. The chain couples TRBV20-1 to TRBJ1-5; D might be TRBD1 (5 bases). The V and J ends lost 2 bases and 5 bases respectively, with 16 bases between them. CDR3 length: 15 residues. The V gene's germline CDR1 is DFQATT and CDR2 SNEGSKA (reference sequence). CDR3 DNA: TGCAGTGCTAGATGTGGGGGGTATCGAGATCAGCCCCAGCATTTT. This sequence encodes CSARCGGYRDQPQHF.

This chain connects TRBV2 to TRBJ1-4; tentative D call: TRBD1 (6 bases). The CDR3 consists of 14 residues. V was shortened by 6 bases and J by 0 bases, with 8 bases between the two germline ends. Germline V gives CDR1 SNHLY, CDR2 FYNNEI. For the CDR3, the DNA is TGTGCCAGCAGCCCAGGGGCAACTAATGAAAAACTGTTTTTT. As protein: CASSPGATNEKLFF.

This clonotype showed up many times. V gene TRBV2 combines with J gene TRBJ2-7; the D gene is possibly TRBD2 (7 bases). Trimming left V 10 bases short and J 3 bases short, with 19 bases between. Germline loops: CDR1 SNHLY, CDR2 FYNNEI. The CDR3 totals 14 residues. CDR3 amino acids: CATSGGGGVYEQYF. Here the CDR3 DNA reads TGTGCCACCTCGGGGGGCGGGGGAGTCTACGAGCAGTACTTC. Together with reference TRBV2 and TRBJ2-7, the CDR3 gives the full variable domain: EPEVTQTPSHQVTQMGQEVILRCVPISNHLYFYWYRQILGQKVEFLVSFYNNEISEKSEIFDDQFSVERPDGSNFTLKIRSTKLEDSAMYFCATSGGGGVYEQYFGPGTRLTVT.

A few counts support this clonotype. The V and J genes are TRBV19 and TRBJ2-7, with D possibly being TRBD1 or TRBD2 (5 bases each). Trimming left V 7 bases short and J 4 bases short, with 17 bases between. The CDR3 has 14 residues. CDR1 is LNHDA, CDR2 SQIVND, per germline (reference sequence). Here the CDR3 reads CASTPRGQLYEQYF. CDR3 sequence (DNA): TGTGCCAGTACCCCTCGGGGCCAGCTTTACGAGCAGTACTTC.

This clonotype was seen ten or more times. The CDR3 bases are TGCAGTGCTAGAGAGAGAGCGGGGGGGCGCGACGAGCAGTACTTC. It yields the protein CSARERAGGRDEQYF. The chain combines TRBV20-1 with TRBJ2-7; the match to TRBD2 covers 10 bases. The germline V gene has CDR1 DFQATT and CDR2 SNEGSKA (reference sequence). V lost 0 bases and J lost 5; bases outside the gene matches: 7. The CDR3 runs 15 residues.

The chain combines TRBV24-1 with TRBJ1-2; D gene unclear. Germline-derived CDR1 and CDR2 are KGHDR and SFDVKD. The CDR3 runs 13 residues. Trimming took off 6 bases at V and 4 bases at J, with 11 bases between the two ends. The CDR3 DNA reads TGTGCCACCAGTCAGGCCTCAGGCTATGGCTACACCTTC. Translation: CATSQASGYGYTF.

Notes on this clonotype: A clone one base away is much larger, so this may be a read error. The V call is TRBV12-3 or TRBV12-4, the J call TRBJ2-3, with no clear D. This CDR3 spans 11 amino acids. Between the trimmed V and J ends, which lost 8 bases and 5 bases, there was a span of 8 bases. The CDR3 reads CASLWGDTQYF. The CDR3 DNA reads TGTGCCAGCTTGTGGGGAGATACGCAGTATTTT.

Ten or more counts support this clonotype. The chain is built from TRBV7-9 and TRBJ1-2, with D possibly matching TRBD1 (5 bases). The CDR3 runs to 14 residues. Germline-derived CDR1 and CDR2 are SEHNR and FQNEAQ (reference sequence). Trimming took off 4 bases at V and 2 bases at J, with 11 bases between the two ends. CDR3 region: CASSSGPGNYGYTF. CDR3 DNA: TGTGCCAGCAGCTCAGGGCCAGGGAACTATGGCTACACCTTC. The full variable domain, with the rest looked up from reference TRBV7-9 and TRBJ1-2, is DTGVSQNPRHKITKRGQNVTFRCDPISEHNRLYWYRQTLGQGPEFLTYFQNEAQLEKSRLLSDRFSAERPKGSFSTLEIQRTEQGDSAMYLCASSSGPGNYGYTFGSGTRLTVV.

The table lists this clonotype with many counts. The chain recombines TRBV12-3 or TRBV12-4 with TRBJ1-5; D not resolved. The CDR3 extends over 12 amino acids. The V end lost 0 bases, the J end lost 6 bases, and 3 bases lay between the germline ends. The CDR3 is CASSLAPQPQHF. The CDR3, as DNA: TGTGCCAGCAGTTTAGCGCCTCAGCCCCAGCATTTT.